This T cell receptor (beta chain) was sequenced in a study of T cells in Graves' hyperthyroidism and ophthalmopathy. Study-wide results and limits: Most clonotypes expanded in the thyroid (above 0.001) were also present in blood.

This clonotype turned up a few times. What it binds is not known. Trimming at V came to 8 bases and at J to 4 bases, leaving 12 bases not matched to a gene. In germline, CDR1 is MDHEN, CDR2 SYDVKM. The CDR3 totals 16 residues. Amplification yielded TCR beta CDR3 regions, with RNA transcripts as the source. The HTBI set primed first-round TCR CDR3 RT-PCR. TCRdb passed the multiplex PCR reads through MiXCR, listing each CDR3 protein once. The repertoire holds some 300,000 distinct CDR3 sequences, with roughly 15% as singletons. The specimen sequenced was blood. The rearrangement joins TRBV28 to TRBJ2-3; 10 bases are shared with TRBD2. This sequence was found in a man aged 30 to 45 with Graves' hyperthyroidism. In DNA form, the CDR3 reads TGTGCCAGCGGGGCGCGGAGCGGGAGGGCGGCAGATACGCAGTATTTT. It yields the protein CASGARSGRAADTQYF.